This passage covers 29 T cell receptor beta chains from one sample sequenced in a study of T cell responses to AZD1222 COVID-19 vaccine. Sequenced by immunoSEQ multiplex PCR; TCRdb stores in-frame clones only, minus some. This repertoire shows tens of thousands of clones, about three quarters found once; its top ten account for less than 50%. Material: peripheral blood, obtained 28 days after the second AZD1222 dose. Receptors originate from an adult who received the AZD1222 COVID-19 vaccine.

The J gene is TRBJ1-4, the V gene TRBV18; no clear D gene. With 2 bases removed from V and 4 bases from J, the gap between germline ends came to 14 bases. This CDR3 is 16 amino acids long. Looked up from germline, CDR1 is KGHSH and CDR2 is LQKENI. CDR3 sequence: CASSPSVVGNNEKLFF. CDR3 DNA sequence: TGTGCCAGCTCACCATCAGTTGTCGGGAATAATGAAAAACTGTTTTTT.

This chain links TRBV7-8 with TRBJ2-2; TRBD2 is a possible D gene (6 bases). V lost 5 bases, J lost 0 bases, and 10 bases lay in between. The CDR3 length is 15 residues. CDR1 and CDR2 (germline): SGHVS, FQNEAQ. The CDR3, as DNA: TGTGCCAGCAGCGGAGGGCCATCGAACACCGGGGAGCTGTTTTTT. Protein product: CASSGGPSNTGELFF.

This clone showed up just a few times. This chain links TRBV9 with TRBJ2-7, with D perhaps given as TRBD1 or TRBD2 (5 bases each). Per germline, CDR1 SGDLS and CDR2 YYNGEE. Trimming cost V 3 bases and J 3 bases, with 13 bases left between them. CDR3 length: 14 amino acids. This chain's CDR3 is CASSAGAASYEQYF. The DNA of the CDR3 is TGTGCCAGCAGCGCCGGGGCGGCTAGCTACGAGCAGTACTTC. Using reference TRBV9 and TRBJ2-7 for the parts outside the CDR3, the full variable domain is DSGVTQTPKHLITATGQRVTLRCSPRSGDLSVYWYQQSLDQGLQFLIQYYNGEERAKGNILERFSAQQFPDLHSELNLSSLELGDSALYFCASSAGAASYEQYFGPGTRLTVT.

The chain has TRBV7-3 and TRBJ2-6; 9 bases are shared with TRBD1. The CDR3 loop spans 14 amino acids. Looked up from germline, CDR1 is SGHTA and CDR2 is FQGTGA. V lost 2 bases, J lost 11 bases, and 4 bases stayed unmatched. CDR3 nucleotide sequence: TGTGCCAGCAGCTTAGGACAGGGGTGGGACGTCCTGACTTTC. Protein sequence: CASSLGQGWDVLTF.

The gene calls are TRBV28 and TRBJ2-7, with TRBD2 as a possible D gene (5 bases). Looked up from germline, CDR1 is MDHEN and CDR2 is SYDVKM. The CDR3 length is 14 residues. The V gene lost 6 bases and the J gene lost 0 bases, with 12 bases spanning the gap. CDR3 protein: CASRSADSSYEQYF. The CDR3 DNA follows: TGTGCCAGCAGATCAGCGGATAGCTCCTACGAGCAGTACTTC.

The V gene is TRBV5-4, the J gene TRBJ2-1; weak D call: TRBD1 (5 bases). CDR1 is SGHNT and CDR2 is YYREEE in the germline V gene (reference sequence). V was trimmed by 0 bases and J by 4 bases, leaving 14 bases between them. The CDR3 totals 16 residues. The CDR3 coding sequence is TGTGCCAGCAGCTTGGCCGTGGAAGCAGGGTACAATGAGCAGTTCTTC. Protein sequence: CASSLAVEAGYNEQFF.

The V call is TRBV5-1, the J call TRBJ2-3; TRBD1 matches 8 bases. Trimming cost V 4 bases and J 1 base; bases outside gene matches: 5. CDR1 SGHRS and CDR2 YFSETQ come from the germline V gene. The CDR3 has 15 amino acids. The CDR3 region is CASSTTGQGTDTQYF. The CDR3 nucleotides are TGCGCCAGCAGCACGACGGGACAGGGCACAGATACGCAGTATTTT.

The chain combines TRBV18 with TRBJ2-6, with D maybe TRBD2 (5 bases). The CDR3 runs to 18 residues. V lost 2 bases and J 3 bases, leaving 17 bases between the germline ends. Germline CDR1 is KGHSH and CDR2 is LQKENI. The CDR3: CASSPRGQLTSGANVLTF. In DNA form, the CDR3 reads TGTGCCAGCTCACCAAGAGGGCAGCTTACGAGTGGGGCCAACGTCCTGACTTTC.

CDR3 loop: CASSVWTSGGVGDTQYF. DNA for the CDR3: TGTGCCAGCAGCGTTTGGACTAGCGGGGGTGTTGGGGATACGCAGTATTTT. This chain links TRBV9 with TRBJ2-3; 13 nucleotides line up with TRBD2. After removal of 2 bases from V and 6 bases from J, the junction contained 9 bases not matched to a gene. CDR3 length: 17 amino acids. Per germline, CDR1 SGDLS and CDR2 YYNGEE.

The chain carries TRBV21-1 and TRBJ2-1. TRBV21-1 is a pseudogene locus. The CDR3 has 14 residues. This chain's CDR3 is CASHLDGPYNEQFF. CDR3 in DNA: TGTGCCAGCCATTTGGACGGACCCTACAATGAGCAGTTCTTC.

This clone has just a few counts. This specimen includes other DNA sequences encoding the same CDR3. The rearrangement links TRBV27 to TRBJ2-7, with a weak D call TRBD1 (6 bases). Trimming pared 4 bases from V and 3 bases from J, leaving 22 bases between. Germline CDR1 and CDR2: MNHEY and SMNVEV (reference sequence). The CDR3 extends over 17 amino acids. For the CDR3, the DNA is TGTGCCAGCAGTTCGCTTCTCCAGACAGGAGAGAACTACGAGCAGTACTTC. It is translated as CASSSLLQTGENYEQYF.

J is TRBJ1-4 and V is TRBV18; maybe TRBD1 (5 bases). This CDR3 has 13 residues. V was cut by 3 bases and J by 8 bases, with 10 bases left in between. Looked up from germline, CDR1 is KGHSH and CDR2 is LQKENI. The CDR3 loop is CASSPSWGEKLFF. In DNA form, the CDR3 reads TGTGCCAGCTCACCCTCCTGGGGGGAAAAACTGTTTTTT.

This chain links TRBV7-2 with TRBJ1-5, with 7 bases identical to TRBD1. CDR1 and CDR2 (germline): SGHTA, FQGNSA. J lost 6 bases, V lost 2 bases, and 4 bases had no gene match. The CDR3 has 14 amino acids. CDR3 DNA: TGTGCCAGCAGCTTAACAGGGGAGGGTCAGCCCCAGCATTTT. Translated: CASSLTGEGQPQHF.

The J gene is TRBJ2-3, the V gene TRBV7-9; 9 nucleotides agree with TRBD2. CDR3 length: 14 amino acids. Trimming cost V 3 bases and J 8 bases; bases outside gene matches: 6. Germline V CDR1 and CDR2: SEHNR, FQNEAQ (reference sequence). Here the CDR3 DNA reads TGTGCCAGCAGCTTGGCCGGGACTAGCATTACGCAGTATTTT. Its protein product is CASSLAGTSITQYF.

The CDR3 sequence: CASGLVADSNQPQHF. The CDR3, as DNA: TGTGCTAGTGGTTTGGTAGCAGATAGCAATCAGCCCCAGCATTTT. The chain recombines TRBV12-5 with TRBJ1-5; D is ambiguous. This CDR3 has 15 amino acids. CDR1 is LGHNT and CDR2 is FRNRAP in the germline V gene. Trimming took off 0 bases at V and 0 bases at J, with 6 bases between the two ends.

This rearrangement joins TRBV4-1 to TRBJ2-5, with 9 bases matching TRBD2. Per the germline V gene, CDR1 is MGHRA and CDR2 is YSYEKL. The CDR3 has 17 residues. The V gene end was trimmed by 0 bases and the J gene end by 6 bases; junction bases not matched to a gene: 11. The CDR3 DNA reads TGCGCCAGCAGCCAAGATTGGGCTAGCGGGGCCCCGCAGACCCAGTACTTC. It translates to CASSQDWASGAPQTQYF.

The genes are TRBV6-2 or TRBV6-3 and TRBJ1-6, with D maybe TRBD1 (6 bases). CDR3 length equals 14 residues. The germline V gene encodes CDR1 MNHEY and CDR2 SVGEGT. The germline V and J ends were trimmed by 4 bases and 7 bases, with 11 bases remaining between them. This CDR3 is CASSFNRENSPLHF. CDR3 coding DNA: TGTGCCAGCAGTTTTAACAGGGAGAATTCACCCCTCCACTTT.

The genes are TRBV24-1 and TRBJ1-4; weak D call: TRBD1 (5 bases). This CDR3 has 16 residues. Trimming removed 3 bases at V and 2 bases at J, with 12 bases between. The germline V gene encodes CDR1 KGHDR and CDR2 SFDVKD. In nucleotides, the CDR3 is TGTGCCACCAGTGATGGGGGTAGGTCGACTAATGAAAAACTGTTTTTT. Encoded protein: CATSDGGRSTNEKLFF.

J is TRBJ1-1 and V is TRBV6-6; no reliable D call. V dropped 0 bases and J dropped 1 base, with 0 bases sitting between them. CDR1 is MNHNY and CDR2 is SVGAGI in the germline V gene (reference sequence). The CDR3 contains 12 residues. The CDR3 sequence is CASSYSNTEAFF. CDR3 DNA sequence: TGTGCCAGCAGTTACTCGAACACTGAAGCTTTCTTT.

The chain combines TRBV6-8 with TRBJ2-5; TRBD2 matches 10 bases. This CDR3 region has 15 residues. The germline gives CDR1 MNHGY, CDR2 SAAAGT. The ends lost 7 bases at V and 1 base at J; junction bases unmatched: 6. The CDR3 reads CASICGTSVQETQYF. CDR3 nucleotide sequence: TGTGCCAGCATATGCGGGACTAGCGTCCAAGAGACCCAGTACTTC.

The chain employs TRBV30 and TRBJ2-3; 9 bases map to TRBD2. The trim removed 2 bases at V and 3 bases at J, leaving 6 bases unmatched. Germline assignment: CDR1 GTSNPN and CDR2 SVGIG (reference sequence). The CDR3 sequence is 15 residues long. CDR3: CAWSLASGVTDTQYF. CDR3 sequence (DNA): TGTGCCTGGAGTCTCGCTAGCGGGGTAACAGATACGCAGTATTTT. Full variable domain (outside the CDR3, taken from reference TRBV30 and TRBJ2-3): SQTIHQWPATLVQPVGSPLSLECTVEGTSNPNLYWYRQAAGRGLQLLFYSVGIGQISSEVPQNLSASRPQDRQFILSSKKLLLSDSGFYLCAWSLASGVTDTQYFGPGTRLTVL.

V is TRBV30 and J is TRBJ2-7; D remains ambiguous. Germline V gene sequence: CDR1 GTSNPN, CDR2 SVGIG (reference sequence). Trimming removed 1 base from V and 4 bases from J, with 8 bases in between. The length of the CDR3 is 12 residues. The CDR3 sequence: CAWSASSYEQYF. The CDR3 DNA is TGTGCCTGGAGTGCGAGCAGTTACGAGCAGTACTTC.

This clone was seen just once. CDR3 nucleotide sequence: TGTGCCTGGAGTAGGGTTAACACAGATACGCAGTATTTT. Translated: CAWSRVNTDTQYF. The chain carries TRBV30 and TRBJ2-3; no definite D call. Germline CDR1 and CDR2: GTSNPN and SVGIG (reference sequence). The ends were cut back, 2 bases at V and 2 bases at J, with 8 bases in the middle. The CDR3 runs to 13 residues.

The chain recombines TRBV19 with TRBJ1-1; D is ambiguous. Trimming removed 5 bases at V and 6 bases at J, with 10 bases between. CDR3 size: 12 residues. CDR1 is LNHDA, CDR2 SQIVND, per germline (reference sequence). The CDR3 region is CASSPNTAEAFF. CDR3 in DNA: TGTGCCAGTAGTCCAAATACGGCTGAAGCTTTCTTT. Full variable domain (rest looked up from reference TRBV19 and TRBJ1-1): DGGITQSPKYLFRKEGQNVTLSCEQNLNHDAMYWYRQDPGQGLRLIYYSQIVNDFQKGDIAEGYSVSREKKESFPLTVTSAQKNPTAFYLCASSPNTAEAFFGQGTRLTVV.

This clone was found a few times. The V and J genes are TRBV9 and TRBJ1-1, with D tentatively TRBD1 (5 bases). V lost 0 bases, J lost 4 bases, and 7 bases lay in between. The CDR3 runs to 13 residues. Looked up from germline, CDR1 is SGDLS and CDR2 is YYNGEE. CDR3 in DNA: TGTGCCAGCAGCGTAGGTCAGGGCACTGAAGCTTTCTTT. It specifies CASSVGQGTEAFF. Based on the CDR3 plus reference TRBV9 and TRBJ1-1, the full variable domain is DSGVTQTPKHLITATGQRVTLRCSPRSGDLSVYWYQQSLDQGLQFLIQYYNGEERAKGNILERFSAQQFPDLHSELNLSSLELGDSALYFCASSVGQGTEAFFGQGTRLTVV.

The chain links TRBV2 to TRBJ1-2, with unresolved D. Per germline, CDR1 SNHLY and CDR2 FYNNEI. The CDR3 loop spans 15 amino acids. V was clipped by 4 bases and J by 2 bases, with 14 bases between them. The CDR3 region has the DNA TGTGCCAGCAGTGTCTCGTGGGGAAGGAACTATGGCTACACCTTC. As protein: CASSVSWGRNYGYTF.

The chain is built from TRBV6-5 and TRBJ2-3; 10 bases match TRBD2. Germline values: CDR1 MNHEY, CDR2 SVGAGI. The CDR3 has 14 amino acids. The J segment lost 8 bases and the V segment lost 2 bases, leaving 4 bases of the junction unmatched. The CDR3 DNA reads TGTGCCAGCAGTTACACCGGGACTAGCGTTACGCAGTATTTT. This gives the protein CASSYTGTSVTQYF.

V is TRBV28 and J is TRBJ2-2; the match to TRBD2 covers 8 bases. J was trimmed by 4 bases and V by 2 bases; bases with no gene match: 6. CDR3 length equals 16 residues. Per germline, CDR1 MDHEN and CDR2 SYDVKM. CDR3 loop: CASSLLQGLVTGELFF. The DNA for the CDR3 is TGTGCCAGCAGTTTACTCCAGGGACTAGTCACCGGGGAGCTGTTTTTT.

Here the CDR3 reads CASSPSLGRTDTQYF. As DNA, the CDR3 is TGTGCCAGCAGCCCCTCCCTGGGAAGGACAGATACGCAGTATTTT. The rearrangement links TRBV7-2 to TRBJ2-3; D is unclear. The CDR3 length is 15 residues. V dropped 5 bases and J dropped 3 bases, with 15 bases sitting between them. CDR1 is SGHTA and CDR2 is FQGNSA in the germline V gene.